This T cell receptor (beta chain) was found in a study of blood T cell repertoires in COVID-19. About the research overall: PBMCs, B-cell-depleted T cells, or T cells were the source of the cDNA or gDNA that made up the material.

In the original processing: Amplification with reference gene primers provided the estimates of nucleated cell counts. Sequencing was performed with immunoSEQ multiplex PCR; in TCRdb, only in-frame clones are kept and a portion is missing. Clonal size and the V and J genes are those of that table, whereas D and trimming came from the DNA. Of 100,000 to 150,000 clones in the sample, about 80% were seen once. Germline V gene data show CDR1 as SGHTA and CDR2 as FQGTGA. The CDR3 is 15 residues long. J lost 4 bases, V lost 5 bases, and 7 bases had no gene match. The rearrangement joins TRBV7-3 to TRBJ2-5; 10 nucleotides align to TRBD1. The sample taken for sequencing was peripheral blood. This TCR came from a woman between 45 and 65 years old with acute or convalescent COVID-19. The CDR3: CASSPGQGIRETQYF. In nucleotides, the CDR3 is TGTGCCAGCAGCCCGGGACAGGGGATACGAGAGACCCAGTACTTC.